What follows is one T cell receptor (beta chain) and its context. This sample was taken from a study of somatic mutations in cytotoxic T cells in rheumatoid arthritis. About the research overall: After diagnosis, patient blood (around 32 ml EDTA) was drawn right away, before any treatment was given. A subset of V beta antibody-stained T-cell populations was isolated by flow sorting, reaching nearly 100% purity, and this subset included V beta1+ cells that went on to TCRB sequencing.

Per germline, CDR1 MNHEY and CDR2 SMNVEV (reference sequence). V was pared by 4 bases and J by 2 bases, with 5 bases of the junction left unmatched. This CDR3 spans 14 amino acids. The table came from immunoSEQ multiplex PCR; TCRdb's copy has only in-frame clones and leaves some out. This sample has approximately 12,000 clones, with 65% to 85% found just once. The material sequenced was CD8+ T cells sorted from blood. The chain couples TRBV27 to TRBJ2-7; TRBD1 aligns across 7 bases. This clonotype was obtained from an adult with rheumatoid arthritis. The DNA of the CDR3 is TGTGCCAGCAGTTCATTGGACAGGACCTACGAGCAGTACTTC. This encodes CASSSLDRTYEQYF.